Below, 18 T cell receptor beta chains from the same sample are listed, as sequenced in a study of blood T cell repertoires in COVID-19 (TCRdb year 2020). The method behind the library was the immunoSEQ multiplex PCR assay. TCRdb stores this immuneACCESS table with in-frame sequences only. Part of the clones is absent; in the studies checked, under half of the shortfall reflects unresolved V genes, and no reason is known for the rest. This sample holds fewer than 85,000 clones; about 88% were observed only once. The top ten clones comprise about 9% of the sample. What was sequenced was peripheral blood. All receptors come from a human donor in a cohort sampled during active COVID-19.

This sequence joins TRBV25-1 and TRBJ1-1; D gene uncertain. The CDR3 extends over 16 amino acids. Per the germline V gene, CDR1 is MGHDK and CDR2 is SYGVNS. V was cut by 8 bases and J by 4 bases, with 23 bases left in between. The chain's CDR3 is CASGPTRASAPTEAFF. CDR3 nucleotides: TGTGCCAGCGGACCTACGCGGGCAAGCGCCCCCACTGAAGCTTTCTTT.

The chain couples TRBV6-5 to TRBJ1-2; TRBD1 matches at 9 bases. Germline V gene data show CDR1 as MNHEY and CDR2 as SVGAGI. The CDR3 length is 15 residues. V was pared by 5 bases and J by 8 bases, with 12 bases of the junction left unmatched. The CDR3 is CASSPGQGFVGGYTF. CDR3 nucleotide sequence: TGTGCCAGCAGTCCTGGACAGGGGTTTGTTGGGGGCTACACCTTC.

This clone showed up just once. This chain links TRBV13 with TRBJ1-2; TRBD1 aligns across 12 bases. Per germline, CDR1 PRHDT and CDR2 FYEKMQ (reference sequence). The CDR3 is made up of 16 amino acids. With 3 bases clipped from V and 2 bases from J, the junction kept 4 bases outside the gene matches. The CDR3 sequence is CASSFGTGGTNYGYTF. CDR3 nucleotide sequence: TGTGCCAGCAGCTTTGGGACAGGGGGCACAAACTATGGCTACACCTTC.

The V gene is TRBV3-1 (or the pseudogene TRBV3-2), the J gene TRBJ2-3, with 12 bases that match TRBD2. Germline trimming cut 1 base from V and 1 base from J; bases unmatched to any gene: 3. The germline V gene encodes CDR1 LGHDT and CDR2 YNNKEL (reference sequence). This CDR3 has 17 amino acids. This CDR3 is CASSQGTSGVGTDTQYF. CDR3 coding DNA: TGTGCCAGCAGCCAAGGGACTAGCGGGGTGGGCACAGATACGCAGTATTTT.

This clone was counted once. The chain employs TRBV28 and TRBJ2-7, with D hard to call. V was pared by 3 bases and J by 0 bases, with 9 bases between. The CDR3 consists of 14 residues. Germline V gene data show CDR1 as MDHEN and CDR2 as SYDVKM. This CDR3 is CASSLRRSSYEQYF. In DNA form, the CDR3 reads TGTGCCAGCAGTTTGCGTCGGAGCTCCTACGAGCAGTACTTC.

The chain combines TRBV19 with TRBJ2-2, with a weak D call TRBD2 (5 bases). CDR3 size: 17 residues. The germline V gene encodes CDR1 LNHDA and CDR2 SQIVND (reference sequence). The V end was cut by 3 bases, the J end by 4 bases, with 18 bases between. The CDR3 sequence is CASSIDHGRDFTGELFF. CDR3 sequence (DNA): TGTGCCAGTAGTATCGACCATGGGAGAGACTTCACCGGGGAGCTGTTTTTT.

CDR3: CASSVGGGEAYGYTF. DNA of the CDR3: TGTGCCAGCAGTGTAGGGGGGGGCGAAGCCTATGGCTACACCTTC. The chain combines TRBV28 with TRBJ1-2; D may be TRBD1 (6 bases). V was shortened by 5 bases and J by 4 bases, with 17 bases between the two germline ends. CDR3 length: 15 residues. Looked up from germline, CDR1 is MDHEN and CDR2 is SYDVKM.

The chain has TRBV5-1 and TRBJ2-3, with D possibly matching TRBD1 (5 bases). The ends were cut back, 0 bases at V and 6 bases at J, with 14 bases in the middle. CDR3 size: 15 residues. Germline V gives CDR1 SGHRS, CDR2 YFSETQ. This CDR3 is CASSLEGAWADTQYF. As DNA, the CDR3 is TGCGCCAGCAGCTTGGAAGGGGCCTGGGCGGATACGCAGTATTTT.

The CDR3 protein is CASSLVLLGDEQYF. CDR3 sequence (DNA): TGTGCCAGCAGCTTAGTCCTTCTAGGCGACGAGCAGTACTTC. The V call is TRBV7-2, the J call TRBJ2-7, with D uncertain. CDR1 is SGHTA and CDR2 is FQGNSA in the germline V gene. With 1 base removed from V and 5 bases from J, the gap between germline ends came to 12 bases. The CDR3 totals 14 residues.

V and J are TRBV2 and TRBJ2-7, with 8 bases lining up with TRBD1. The J segment lost 0 bases and the V segment lost 6 bases, leaving 4 bases of the junction unmatched. In germline, CDR1 is SNHLY, CDR2 FYNNEI. This CDR3 has 14 amino acids. In DNA form, the CDR3 reads TGTGCCAGCAGCCCCGGACAGGGCTCCTACGAGCAGTACTTC. Amino acids: CASSPGQGSYEQYF. The variable domain in full, with the rest retrieved from reference TRBV2 and TRBJ2-7, is EPEVTQTPSHQVTQMGQEVILRCVPISNHLYFYWYRQILGQKVEFLVSFYNNEISEKSEIFDDQFSVERPDGSNFTLKIRSTKLEDSAMYFCASSPGQGSYEQYFGPGTRLTVT.

The chain recombines TRBV27 with TRBJ1-2; TRBD1 is a possible D gene (5 bases). Trimming shortened V by 4 bases and J by 4 bases, and 7 bases separated the two germline ends. This CDR3 contains 12 residues. Per the germline V gene, CDR1 is MNHEY and CDR2 is SMNVEV (reference sequence). CDR3 DNA sequence: TGTGCCAGCAGTTCAGGGTTCTATGGCTACACCTTC. This sequence encodes CASSSGFYGYTF.

The V gene is TRBV7-9, the J gene TRBJ2-3; D possibly corresponds to TRBD2 (6 bases). The CDR3 totals 17 residues. V shed 4 bases and J shed 0 bases, with 17 bases lying between them. CDR1 and CDR2 (germline): SEHNR, FQNEAQ (reference sequence). CDR3 sequence (DNA): TGTGCCAGCAGCTCCTCAATGGGCGGGACTAGCACAGATACGCAGTATTTT. This gives the protein CASSSSMGGTSTDTQYF.

In this sample, this clone turned up once. The V and J genes are TRBV7-9 and TRBJ2-1, with 7 positions matching TRBD1. V lost 1 base and J lost 10; bases outside the gene matches: 19. This CDR3 has 18 residues. Germline-derived CDR1 and CDR2 are SEHNR and FQNEAQ (reference sequence). CDR3 nucleotides: TGTGCCAGCAGCTTAGGAGGGGGCTTGTTTAGCGCCCAGGGGGAGCAGTTCTTC. Its translation is CASSLGGGLFSAQGEQFF.

As regards this clone: One end of the junction does not line up with germline, which may come from a read error. The J gene is TRBJ2-5, the V gene TRBV19, with 10 positions matching TRBD1. CDR3 length equals 13 residues. Germline loops: CDR1 LNHDA, CDR2 SQIVND (reference sequence). The CDR3 sequence is CASSIVGDRGLNF. The CDR3 DNA follows: TGTGCCAGTAGTATTGTAGGGGACAGGGGCCTCAACTTC. Supplemented by reference TRBV19 and TRBJ2-5, the full variable domain reads DGGITQSPKYLFRKEGQNVTLSCEQNLNHDAMYWYRQDPGQGLRLIYYSQIVNDFQKGDIAEGYSVSREKKESFPLTVTSAQKNPTAFYLCASSIVGDRGLNFGPGTRLLVL.

The gene calls are TRBV2 and TRBJ1-1; D unresolved. Deletions cut 0 bases from V and 4 bases from J, with 12 bases between. CDR3 length: 15 residues. Per the germline V gene, CDR1 is SNHLY and CDR2 is FYNNEI. CDR3 sequence (DNA): TGTGCCAGCAGTGAAGCCCCGACTCTGGGCACTGAAGCTTTCTTT. Translated, it gives CASSEAPTLGTEAFF.

This chain uses TRBV7-3 with TRBJ1-1; the match to TRBD1 covers 8 bases. J gave up 7 bases and V 5 bases, and 6 bases lay outside the gene matches. This CDR3 region has 13 residues. The germline V gene has CDR1 SGHTA and CDR2 FQGTGA. The CDR3 DNA reads as TGTGCCAGCAGCGCACAGGGGGGCGGTGAAGCTTTCTTT. Residues: CASSAQGGGEAFF.

The chain has TRBV13 and TRBJ1-1, with D unclear. Germline CDR1 reads PRHDT; CDR2 reads FYEKMQ (reference sequence). The CDR3 consists of 14 residues. V was cut by 0 bases and J by 5 bases, with 10 bases left in between. CDR3 sequence: CASSLGLGYTEAFF. In DNA, the CDR3 is TGTGCCAGCAGCTTAGGCTTGGGCTATACTGAAGCTTTCTTT.

The rearrangement uses TRBV5-1 and TRBJ2-5; TRBD2 is a possible D gene (7 bases). The V end lost 2 bases, the J end lost 2 bases, and 19 bases lay between the germline ends. The germline V gene has CDR1 SGHRS and CDR2 YFSETQ. The CDR3 sequence is 17 residues long. CDR3 in DNA: TGCGCCAGCAGCTTCCCTAGGAGGGGGGGTGAGCAAGAGACCCAGTACTTC. This codes for CASSFPRRGGEQETQYF.